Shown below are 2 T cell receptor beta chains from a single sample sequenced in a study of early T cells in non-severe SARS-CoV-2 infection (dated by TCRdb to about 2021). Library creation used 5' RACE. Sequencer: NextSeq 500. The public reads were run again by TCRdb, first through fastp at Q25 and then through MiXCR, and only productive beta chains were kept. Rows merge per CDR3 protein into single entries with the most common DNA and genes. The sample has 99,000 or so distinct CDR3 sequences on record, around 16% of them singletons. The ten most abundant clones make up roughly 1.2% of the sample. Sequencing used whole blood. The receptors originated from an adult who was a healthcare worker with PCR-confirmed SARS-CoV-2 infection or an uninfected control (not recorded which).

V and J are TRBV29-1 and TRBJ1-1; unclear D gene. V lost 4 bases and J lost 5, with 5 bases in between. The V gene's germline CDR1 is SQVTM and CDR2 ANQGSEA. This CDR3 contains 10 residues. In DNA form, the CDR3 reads TGCAGCGTTGGGTGGACTGAAGCTTTCTTT. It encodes CSVGWTEAFF.

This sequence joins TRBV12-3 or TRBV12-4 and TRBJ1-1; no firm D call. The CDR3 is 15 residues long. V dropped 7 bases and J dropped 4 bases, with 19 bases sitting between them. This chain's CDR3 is CASTKVKGSRTEAFF. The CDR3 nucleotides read TGTGCCAGCACTAAGGTGAAGGGTAGTCGCACTGAAGCTTTCTTT.